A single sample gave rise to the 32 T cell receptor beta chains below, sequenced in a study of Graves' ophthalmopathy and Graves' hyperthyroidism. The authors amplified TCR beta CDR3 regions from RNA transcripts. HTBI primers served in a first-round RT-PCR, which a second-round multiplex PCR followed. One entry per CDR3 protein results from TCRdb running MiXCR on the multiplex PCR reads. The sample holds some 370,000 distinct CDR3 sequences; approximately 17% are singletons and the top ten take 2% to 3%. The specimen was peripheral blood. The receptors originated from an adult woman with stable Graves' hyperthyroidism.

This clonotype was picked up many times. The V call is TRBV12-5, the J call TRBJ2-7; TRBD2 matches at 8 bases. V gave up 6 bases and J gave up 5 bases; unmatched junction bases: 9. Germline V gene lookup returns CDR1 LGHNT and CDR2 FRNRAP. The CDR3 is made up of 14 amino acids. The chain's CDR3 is CASGSGRETDEQYF. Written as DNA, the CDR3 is TGTGCTAGTGGAAGCGGGAGAGAGACCGACGAGCAGTACTTC.

The chain's CDR3 is CASRENYGYTF. CDR3 nucleotides: TGTGCCAGCCGAGAGAACTATGGCTACACCTTC. The rearrangement uses TRBV2 and TRBJ1-2; D call uncertain. The V end was cut by 8 bases, the J end by 2 bases, with 6 bases between. Germline V CDR1 and CDR2: SNHLY, FYNNEI. CDR3 size: 11 residues.

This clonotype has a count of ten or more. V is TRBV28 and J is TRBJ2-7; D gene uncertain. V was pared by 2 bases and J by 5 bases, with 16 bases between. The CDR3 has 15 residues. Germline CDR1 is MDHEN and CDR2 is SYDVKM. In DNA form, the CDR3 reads TGTGCCAGCAGTTTAAGCCCCCTAAGCGTGGACGAGCAGTACTTC. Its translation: CASSLSPLSVDEQYF.

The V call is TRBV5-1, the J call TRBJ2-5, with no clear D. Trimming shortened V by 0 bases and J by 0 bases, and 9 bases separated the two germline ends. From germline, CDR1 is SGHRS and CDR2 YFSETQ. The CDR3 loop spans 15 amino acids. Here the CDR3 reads CASSLDGQYQETQYF. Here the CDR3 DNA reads TGCGCCAGCAGCTTGGACGGGCAGTACCAAGAGACCCAGTACTTC.

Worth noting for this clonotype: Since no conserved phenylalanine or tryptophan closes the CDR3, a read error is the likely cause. The CDR3 reads CACSQGNTEAFV. The CDR3 DNA sequence: TGTGCCTGCAGCCAGGGGAACACTGAAGCTTTCGTT. The chain uses TRBV27 and TRBJ1-1; D possibly corresponds to TRBD1 (5 bases). The length of the CDR3 is 12 residues. Per germline, CDR1 MNHEY and CDR2 SMNVEV (reference sequence).

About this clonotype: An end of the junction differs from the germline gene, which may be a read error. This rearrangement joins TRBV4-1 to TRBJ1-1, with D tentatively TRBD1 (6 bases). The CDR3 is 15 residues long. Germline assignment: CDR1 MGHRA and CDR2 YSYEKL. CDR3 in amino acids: CASGHTGWGFSEAFF. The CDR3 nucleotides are TGCGCCAGCGGCCATACAGGGTGGGGGTTCTCTGAAGCTTTCTTT.

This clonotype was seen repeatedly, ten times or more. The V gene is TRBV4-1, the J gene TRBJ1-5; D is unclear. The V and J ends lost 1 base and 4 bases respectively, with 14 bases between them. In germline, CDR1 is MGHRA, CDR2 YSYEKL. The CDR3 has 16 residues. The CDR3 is CASSQAFGTVNQPQHF. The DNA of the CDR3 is TGCGCCAGCAGCCAAGCCTTCGGAACAGTTAATCAGCCCCAGCATTTT.

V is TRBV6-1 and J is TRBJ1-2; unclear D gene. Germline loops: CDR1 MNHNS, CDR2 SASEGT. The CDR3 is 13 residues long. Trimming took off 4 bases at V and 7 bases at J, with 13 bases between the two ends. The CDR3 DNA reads TGTGCCAGCAGTGGGACGGTTATGGGTGGCTACACCTTC. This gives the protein CASSGTVMGGYTF.

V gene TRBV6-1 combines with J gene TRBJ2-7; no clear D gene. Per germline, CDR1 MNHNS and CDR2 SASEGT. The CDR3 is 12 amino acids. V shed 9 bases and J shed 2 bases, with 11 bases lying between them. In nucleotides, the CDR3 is TGTGCCAGTTCCGAGAACGCCTACGAGCAGTACTTC. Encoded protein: CASSENAYEQYF.

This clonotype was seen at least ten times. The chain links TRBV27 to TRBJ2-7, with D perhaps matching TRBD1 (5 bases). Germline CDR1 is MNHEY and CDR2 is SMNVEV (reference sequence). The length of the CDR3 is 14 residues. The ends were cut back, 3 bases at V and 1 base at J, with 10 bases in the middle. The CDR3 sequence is CASSFRQGSYEQYF. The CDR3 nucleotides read TGTGCCAGCAGTTTCCGCCAGGGTTCCTACGAGCAGTACTTC.

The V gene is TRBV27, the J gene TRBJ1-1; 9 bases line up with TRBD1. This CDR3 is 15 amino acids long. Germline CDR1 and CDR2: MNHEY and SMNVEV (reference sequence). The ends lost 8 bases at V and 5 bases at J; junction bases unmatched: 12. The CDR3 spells CASRLQGAQGTEAFF. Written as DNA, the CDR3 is TGTGCCAGCCGGCTACAGGGGGCGCAGGGAACTGAAGCTTTCTTT.

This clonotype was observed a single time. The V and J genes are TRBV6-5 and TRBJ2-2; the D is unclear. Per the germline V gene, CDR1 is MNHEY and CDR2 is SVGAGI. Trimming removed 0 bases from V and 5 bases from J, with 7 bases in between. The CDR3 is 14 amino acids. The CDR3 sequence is CASSYSGLTGELFF. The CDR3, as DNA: TGTGCCAGCAGTTACTCCGGGCTTACCGGGGAGCTGTTTTTT.

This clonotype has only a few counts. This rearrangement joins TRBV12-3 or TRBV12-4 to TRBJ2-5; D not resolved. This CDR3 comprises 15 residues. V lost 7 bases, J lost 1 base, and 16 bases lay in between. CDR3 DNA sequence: TGTGCCAGCACCCACGGTTCAGTAGTCCAAGAGACCCAGTACTTC. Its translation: CASTHGSVVQETQYF.

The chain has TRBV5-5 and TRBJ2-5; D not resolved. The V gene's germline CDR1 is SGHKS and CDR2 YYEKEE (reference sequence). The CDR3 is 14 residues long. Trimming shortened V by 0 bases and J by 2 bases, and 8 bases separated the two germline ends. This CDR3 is CASSLERLQETQYF. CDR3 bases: TGTGCCAGCAGCTTGGAACGTTTACAAGAGACCCAGTACTTC. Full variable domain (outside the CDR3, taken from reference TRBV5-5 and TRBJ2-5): DAGVTQSPTHLIKTRGQQVTLRCSPISGHKSVSWYQQVLGQGPQFIFQYYEKEERGRGNFPDRFSARQFPNYSSELNVNALLLGDSALYLCASSLERLQETQYFGPGTRLLVL.

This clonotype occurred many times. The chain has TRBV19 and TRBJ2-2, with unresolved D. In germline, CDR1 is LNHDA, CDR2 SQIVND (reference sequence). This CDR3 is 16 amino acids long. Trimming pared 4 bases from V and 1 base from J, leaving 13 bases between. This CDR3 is CASSRPSTQNTGELFF. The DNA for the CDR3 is TGTGCCAGTAGTAGACCTTCGACCCAGAACACCGGGGAGCTGTTTTTT.

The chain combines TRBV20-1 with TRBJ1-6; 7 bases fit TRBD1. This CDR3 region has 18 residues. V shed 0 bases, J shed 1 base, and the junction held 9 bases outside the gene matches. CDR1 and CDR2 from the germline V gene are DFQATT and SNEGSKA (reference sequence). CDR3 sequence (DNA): TGCAGTGCTAGAGATCCGGGGCAGGGGGGGTCCTATAATTCACCCCTCCACTTT. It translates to CSARDPGQGGSYNSPLHF.

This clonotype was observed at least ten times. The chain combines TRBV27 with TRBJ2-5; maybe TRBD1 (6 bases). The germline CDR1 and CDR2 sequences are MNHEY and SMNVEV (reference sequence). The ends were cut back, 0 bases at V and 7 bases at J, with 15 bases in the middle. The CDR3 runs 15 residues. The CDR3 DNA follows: TGTGCCAGCAGTTTATCTTCACAGGGCGGGTGGACCCAGTACTTC. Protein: CASSLSSQGGWTQYF.

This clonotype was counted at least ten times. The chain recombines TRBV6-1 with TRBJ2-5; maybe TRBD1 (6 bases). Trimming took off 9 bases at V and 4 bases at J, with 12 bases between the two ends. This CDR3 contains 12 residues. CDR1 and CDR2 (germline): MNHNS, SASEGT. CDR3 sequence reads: CASHRVGETQYF. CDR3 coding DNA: TGTGCCAGTCACAGGGTTGGAGAGACCCAGTACTTC.

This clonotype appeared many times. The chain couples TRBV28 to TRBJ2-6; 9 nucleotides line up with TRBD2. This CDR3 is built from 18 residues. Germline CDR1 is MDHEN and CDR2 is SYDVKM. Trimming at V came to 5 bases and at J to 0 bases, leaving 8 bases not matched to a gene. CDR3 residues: CASSRAGGSNSGANVLTF. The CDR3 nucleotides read TGTGCCAGCAGTCGAGCGGGGGGCTCTAACTCTGGGGCCAACGTCCTGACTTTC. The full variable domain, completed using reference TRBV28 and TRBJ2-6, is DVKVTQSSRYLVKRTGEKVFLECVQDMDHENMFWYRQDPGLGLRLIYFSYDVKMKEKGDIPEGYSVSREKKERFSLILESASTNQTSMYLCASSRAGGSNSGANVLTFGAGSRLTVL.

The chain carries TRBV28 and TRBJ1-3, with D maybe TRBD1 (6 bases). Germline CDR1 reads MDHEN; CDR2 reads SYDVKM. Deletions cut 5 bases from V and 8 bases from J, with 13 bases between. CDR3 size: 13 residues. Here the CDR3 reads CASSRTVRDTIYF. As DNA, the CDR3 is TGTGCCAGCAGTAGGACAGTAAGGGACACCATATATTTT.

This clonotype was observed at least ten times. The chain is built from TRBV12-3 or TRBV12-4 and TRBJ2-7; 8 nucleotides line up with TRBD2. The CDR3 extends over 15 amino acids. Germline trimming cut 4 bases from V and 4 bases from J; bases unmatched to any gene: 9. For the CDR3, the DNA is TGTGCCAGCAGTTACTTCGGGACTAGGGAGTACGAGCAGTACTTC. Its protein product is CASSYFGTREYEQYF.

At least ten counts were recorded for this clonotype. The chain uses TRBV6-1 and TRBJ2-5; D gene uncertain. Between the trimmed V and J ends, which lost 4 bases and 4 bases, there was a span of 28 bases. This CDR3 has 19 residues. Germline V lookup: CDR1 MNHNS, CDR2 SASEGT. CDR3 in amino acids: CASSAHSVLSFEPGETQYF. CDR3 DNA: TGTGCCAGCAGTGCCCACAGCGTACTATCATTTGAACCGGGAGAGACCCAGTACTTC.

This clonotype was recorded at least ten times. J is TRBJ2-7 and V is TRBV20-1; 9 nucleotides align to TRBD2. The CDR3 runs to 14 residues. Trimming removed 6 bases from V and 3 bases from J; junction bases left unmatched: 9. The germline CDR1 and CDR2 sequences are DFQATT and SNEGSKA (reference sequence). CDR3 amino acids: CSANSGRNGYEQYF. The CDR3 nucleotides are TGCAGTGCGAACAGCGGGAGGAACGGCTACGAGCAGTACTTC.

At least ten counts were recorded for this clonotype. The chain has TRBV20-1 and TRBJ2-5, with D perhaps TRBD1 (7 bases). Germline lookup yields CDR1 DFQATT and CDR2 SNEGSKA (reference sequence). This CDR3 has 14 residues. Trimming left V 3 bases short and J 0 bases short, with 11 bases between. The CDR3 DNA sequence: TGCAGTGCTAGGACAGGGAGGTACCAAGAGACCCAGTACTTC. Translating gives CSARTGRYQETQYF.

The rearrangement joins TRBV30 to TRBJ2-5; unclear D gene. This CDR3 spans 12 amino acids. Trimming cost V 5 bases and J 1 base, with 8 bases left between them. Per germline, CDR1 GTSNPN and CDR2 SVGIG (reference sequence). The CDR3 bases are TGTGCCTGGCAGAGATCCCAAGAGACCCAGTACTTC. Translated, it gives CAWQRSQETQYF.

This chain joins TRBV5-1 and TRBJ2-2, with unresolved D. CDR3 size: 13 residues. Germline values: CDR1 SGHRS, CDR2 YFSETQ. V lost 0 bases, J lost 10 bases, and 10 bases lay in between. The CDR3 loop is CASSLGRSTELFF. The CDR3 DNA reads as TGCGCCAGCAGCTTGGGCCGAAGCACGGAGCTGTTTTTT.

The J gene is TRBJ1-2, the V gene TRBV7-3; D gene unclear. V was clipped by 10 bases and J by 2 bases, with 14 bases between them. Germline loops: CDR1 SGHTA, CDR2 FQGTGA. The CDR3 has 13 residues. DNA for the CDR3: TGTGCCATCGAGCTAGGGCAGAACTATGGCTACACCTTC. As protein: CAIELGQNYGYTF.

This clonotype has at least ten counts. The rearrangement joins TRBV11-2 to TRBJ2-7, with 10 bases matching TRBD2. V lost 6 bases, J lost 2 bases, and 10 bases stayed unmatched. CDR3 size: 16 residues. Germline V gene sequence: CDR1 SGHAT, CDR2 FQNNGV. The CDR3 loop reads CASSSRIAGGPYEQYF. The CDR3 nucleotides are TGTGCCAGCAGTTCAAGAATAGCGGGAGGTCCCTACGAGCAGTACTTC.

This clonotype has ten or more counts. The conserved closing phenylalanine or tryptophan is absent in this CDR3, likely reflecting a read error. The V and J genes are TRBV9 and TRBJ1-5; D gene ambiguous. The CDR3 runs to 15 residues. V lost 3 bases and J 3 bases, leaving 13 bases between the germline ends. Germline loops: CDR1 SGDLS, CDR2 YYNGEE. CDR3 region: CASSESGYDNQPQHL. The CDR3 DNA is TGTGCCAGCAGCGAGTCCGGGTATGACAATCAGCCCCAGCATCTT.

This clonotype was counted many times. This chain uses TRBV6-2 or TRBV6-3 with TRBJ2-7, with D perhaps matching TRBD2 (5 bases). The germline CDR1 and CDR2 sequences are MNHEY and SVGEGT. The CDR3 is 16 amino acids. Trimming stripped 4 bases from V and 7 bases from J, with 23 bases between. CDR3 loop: CASSWTQEGPTKEQYF. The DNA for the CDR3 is TGTGCCAGCAGTTGGACCCAAGAGGGTCCTACGAAAGAGCAGTACTTC.

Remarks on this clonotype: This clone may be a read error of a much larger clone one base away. In DNA, the CDR3 is TGTGCCAGCAGTGAGAGCGGGAGCTCCTACGAGCAGTACGTC. It codes for CASSESGSSYEQYV. J is TRBJ2-7 and V is TRBV25-1, with 8 bases matching TRBD2. CDR3 size: 14 residues. With 3 bases clipped from V and 0 bases from J, the junction kept 1 base outside the gene matches. Germline V gene lookup returns CDR1 MGHDK and CDR2 SYGVNS.

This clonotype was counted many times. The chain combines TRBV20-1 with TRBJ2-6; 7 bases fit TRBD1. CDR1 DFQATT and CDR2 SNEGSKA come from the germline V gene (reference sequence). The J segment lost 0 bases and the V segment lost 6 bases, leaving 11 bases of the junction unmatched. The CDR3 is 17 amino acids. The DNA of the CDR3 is TGCAGTGCGCAGACAGGGACAGTTACCTCTGGGGCCAACGTCCTGACTTTC. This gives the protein CSAQTGTVTSGANVLTF.